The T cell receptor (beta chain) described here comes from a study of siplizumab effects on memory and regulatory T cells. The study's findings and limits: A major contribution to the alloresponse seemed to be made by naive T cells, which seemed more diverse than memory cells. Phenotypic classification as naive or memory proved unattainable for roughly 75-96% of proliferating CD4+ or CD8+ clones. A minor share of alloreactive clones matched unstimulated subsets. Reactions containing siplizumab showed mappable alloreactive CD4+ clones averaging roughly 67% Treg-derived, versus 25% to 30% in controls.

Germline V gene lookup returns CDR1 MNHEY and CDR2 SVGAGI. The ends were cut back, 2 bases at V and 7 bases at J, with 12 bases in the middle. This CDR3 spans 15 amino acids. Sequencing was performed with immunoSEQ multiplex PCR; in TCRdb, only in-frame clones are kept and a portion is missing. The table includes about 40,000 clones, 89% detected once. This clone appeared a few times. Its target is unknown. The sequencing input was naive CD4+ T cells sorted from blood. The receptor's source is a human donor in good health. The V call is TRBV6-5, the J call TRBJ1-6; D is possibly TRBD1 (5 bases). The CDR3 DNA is TGTGCCAGCAGTTACATAGGCGGGGGGAATTCACCCCTCCACTTT. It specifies CASSYIGGGNSPLHF.